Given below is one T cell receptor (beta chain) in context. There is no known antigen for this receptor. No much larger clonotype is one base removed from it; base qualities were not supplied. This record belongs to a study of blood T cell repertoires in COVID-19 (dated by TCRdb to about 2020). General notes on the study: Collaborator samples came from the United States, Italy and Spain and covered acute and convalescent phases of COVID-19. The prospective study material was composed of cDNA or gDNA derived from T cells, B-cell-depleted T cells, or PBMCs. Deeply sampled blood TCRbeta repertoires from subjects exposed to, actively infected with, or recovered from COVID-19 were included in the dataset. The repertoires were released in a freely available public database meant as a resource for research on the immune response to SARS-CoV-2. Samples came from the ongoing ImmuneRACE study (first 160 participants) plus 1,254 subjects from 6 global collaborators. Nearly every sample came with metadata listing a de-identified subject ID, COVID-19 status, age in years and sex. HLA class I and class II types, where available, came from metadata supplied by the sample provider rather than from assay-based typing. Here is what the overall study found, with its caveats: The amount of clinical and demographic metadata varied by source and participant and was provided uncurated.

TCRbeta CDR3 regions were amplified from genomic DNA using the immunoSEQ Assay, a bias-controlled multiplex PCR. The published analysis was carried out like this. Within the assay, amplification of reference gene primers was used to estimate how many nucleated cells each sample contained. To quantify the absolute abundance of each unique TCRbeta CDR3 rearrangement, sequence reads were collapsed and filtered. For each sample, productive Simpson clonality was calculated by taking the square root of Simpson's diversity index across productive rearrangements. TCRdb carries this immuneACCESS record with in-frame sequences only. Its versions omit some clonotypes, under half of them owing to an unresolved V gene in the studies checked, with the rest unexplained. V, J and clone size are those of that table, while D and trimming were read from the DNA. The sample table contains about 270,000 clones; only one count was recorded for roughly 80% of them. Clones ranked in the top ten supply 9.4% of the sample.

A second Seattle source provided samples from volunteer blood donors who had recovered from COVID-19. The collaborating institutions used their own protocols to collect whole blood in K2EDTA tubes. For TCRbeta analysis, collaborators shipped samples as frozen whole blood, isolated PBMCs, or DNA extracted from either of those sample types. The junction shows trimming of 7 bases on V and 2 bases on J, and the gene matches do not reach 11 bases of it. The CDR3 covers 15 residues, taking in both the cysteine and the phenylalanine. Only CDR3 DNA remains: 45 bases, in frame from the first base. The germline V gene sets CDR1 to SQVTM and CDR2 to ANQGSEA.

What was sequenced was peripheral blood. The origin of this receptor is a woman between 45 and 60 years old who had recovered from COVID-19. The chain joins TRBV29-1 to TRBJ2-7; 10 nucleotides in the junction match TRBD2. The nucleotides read TGCAGCGCCAGAGCGGGGGGGCGCGATGCCTACGAGCAGTACTTC. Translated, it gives CSARAGGRDAYEQYF.